This paragraph covers one T cell receptor beta chain sequence. The data belong to a study of blood T cell repertoires in COVID-19. Study-level information: Some COVID-19 samples were acute and others convalescent; all came from the United States, Italy and Spain. Nucleic acid was either cDNA or gDNA, and it came from T cells, B-cell-depleted T cells, or PBMCs.

Under the authors' procedure: How many nucleated cells were present was estimated from reference gene primer amplification. Produced via immunoSEQ multiplex PCR; TCRdb's table is partial and in-frame only. V and J calls and clone size are as listed in that table; D and trimming were resolved from the DNA. The profile shows over 140,000 clones, over 60% of them singletons. The sample consisted of peripheral blood. This sequence was found in a woman in her forties or fifties with active or convalescent COVID-19.

CDR3 DNA sequence: TGTGCCAGCAGCGTAAGGGGAGGCCAAGAGACCCAGTACTTC. Translated: CASSVRGGQETQYF. The chain uses TRBV9 and TRBJ2-5; the D gene is possibly TRBD2 (6 bases). This CDR3 has 14 residues. Trimming took 1 base from V and 1 from J, leaving 8 bases between them. Germline CDR1 reads SGDLS; CDR2 reads YYNGEE.